This paragraph covers one T cell receptor beta chain sequence. V was trimmed by 3 bases and J by 2 bases, leaving 28 bases between them. Germline V lookup: CDR1 GTSNPN, CDR2 SVGIG (reference sequence). There are 19 residues in the CDR3. This specimen belongs to a study of blood T cell repertoires in COVID-19. Study context: Specimens from acute and convalescent COVID-19 originated in the United States, Italy and Spain. In each case, the material was cDNA or gDNA derived from T cells, B-cell-depleted T cells, or PBMCs.

Original data processing: Amplification from reference gene primers served as the basis for estimated nucleated cell counts. Assay used: immunoSEQ multiplex PCR; TCRdb lists only in-frame clones, some missing. V and J calls and clone size are as listed in that table; D and trimming were resolved from the DNA. This sample has some 170,000 clones, with roughly four fifths found just once. Sequencing input: peripheral blood. The V call is TRBV30, the J call TRBJ1-1; D is unclear. The sequence derives from a human donor in a cohort sampled during active COVID-19. The CDR3 DNA reads TGTGCCTGGAGGCCCCGCAGCAGATTATTCGCTGCGGCAAACACTGAAGCTTTCTTT. Residues: CAWRPRSRLFAAANTEAFF.